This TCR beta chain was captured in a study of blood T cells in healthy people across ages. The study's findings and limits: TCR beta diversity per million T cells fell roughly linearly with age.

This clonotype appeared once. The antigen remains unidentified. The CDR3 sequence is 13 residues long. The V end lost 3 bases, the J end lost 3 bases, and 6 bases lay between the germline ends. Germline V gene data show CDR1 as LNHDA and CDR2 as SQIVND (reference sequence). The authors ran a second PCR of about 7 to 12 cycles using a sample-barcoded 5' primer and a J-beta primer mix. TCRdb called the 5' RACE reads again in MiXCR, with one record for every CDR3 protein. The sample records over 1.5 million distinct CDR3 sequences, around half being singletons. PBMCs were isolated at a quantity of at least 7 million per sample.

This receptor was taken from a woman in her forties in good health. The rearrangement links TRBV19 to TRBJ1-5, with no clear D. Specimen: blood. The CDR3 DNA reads TGTGCCAGTAGTATCCGGACCAATCAGCCCCAGCATTTT. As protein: CASSIRTNQPQHF.